This T cell receptor beta chain was sequenced in a study of cytotoxic CD8 clonotypes in ibrutinib-treated CLL. On the study more broadly: Across samples, productive templates numbered a few hundred thousand and productive rearrangements reached around 98,000 on average.

Using immunoSEQ multiplex PCR, the repertoire was profiled, and TCRdb retains in-frame clones only, with some absent. The repertoire holds over 200,000 clones, with 60% to 80% as singletons. Trimming removed 5 bases at V and 3 bases at J, with 20 bases between. This CDR3 region has 16 residues. Germline assignment: CDR1 SGHAT and CDR2 FQNNGV. The sample here was PBMCs, taken after 12 months of ibrutinib treatment. This sequence joins TRBV11-2 and TRBJ2-7; tentative D call: TRBD2 (6 bases). The sequence was collected from a human donor with chronic lymphocytic leukemia. CDR3 sequence: CASSPRQYLGGYEQYF. The DNA for the CDR3 is TGTGCCAGCAGCCCCCGACAGTATCTGGGGGGCTACGAGCAGTACTTC.